This T cell receptor (beta chain) was recovered during a study of regulatory T cells in long-lasting Graves disease. Study-wide findings and caveats: There were preferences for TRBV28, TRBJ1-2 and TRBJ2-5 in persistent disease.

As regards this clonotype: Antigen: not known.

Regarding time point: newly diagnosed GD, antithyroid drugs for less than 3 months. The authors made the TCR library using RNA they extracted from PBMCs. The CDR3 loop spans 15 amino acids. CDR1 and CDR2 from the germline V gene are SGDLS and YYNGEE. The V and J ends lost 0 bases and 3 bases respectively, with 12 bases between them. The authors built TCR beta libraries using iRepertoire HTBI primers and Arm-PCR of CDR3 regions. TCRdb re-derived calls from the multiplex PCR reads in MiXCR, one entry per CDR3 protein. The sample has over 200,000 distinct CDR3 sequences, around 18% seen once. The sample was also linked to a second study, of T cells in Graves' hyperthyroidism and ophthalmopathy.

Specimen: peripheral blood mononuclear cells (PBMCs), collected at new diagnosis, from a patient treated with antithyroid drugs. This receptor was taken from a woman in her thirties with Graves disease. This chain links TRBV9 with TRBJ1-2, with D unclear. This chain's CDR3 is CASSVEGGWYYGYTF. The CDR3 nucleotides read TGTGCCAGCAGCGTAGAAGGAGGTTGGTACTATGGCTACACCTTC.